Below, 26 T cell receptor beta chains from the same sample are listed, as sequenced in a study of cytomegalovirus exposure and HLA in healthy donors. Only in-frame clones appear in the TCRdb table, and some are missing; sequencing was by immunoSEQ multiplex PCR. The sample has 150,000 or so clones; about 86% are singletons. The sample comprised PBMCs. These receptors were collected from a human donor in good health.

The chain carries TRBV6-6 and TRBJ1-2; 7 positions agree with TRBD1. This CDR3 has 11 residues. Germline values: CDR1 MNHNY, CDR2 SVGAGI (reference sequence). V dropped 6 bases and J dropped 7; count of bases not matched to a gene: 2. The CDR3 nucleotides read TGTGCCAGCAGCCCAGGGGGTGGCTACACCTTC. Translated: CASSPGGGYTF.

This chain links TRBV5-4 with TRBJ1-1; TRBD1 matches at 9 bases. J lost 1 base, V lost 4 bases, and 5 bases had no gene match. The CDR3 covers 15 residues. The germline CDR1 and CDR2 sequences are SGHNT and YYREEE (reference sequence). The CDR3 nucleotides are TGTGCCAGCAGCCCCCCGGGACAGGGGAACACTGAAGCTTTCTTT. This encodes CASSPPGQGNTEAFF.

The J gene is TRBJ2-7, the V gene TRBV25-1; the match to TRBD1 covers 8 bases. CDR3 length: 17 amino acids. The germline CDR1 and CDR2 sequences are MGHDK and SYGVNS. V lost 7 bases, J lost 0 bases, and 14 bases stayed unmatched. This chain's CDR3 is CASKSHPGTGGSYEQYF. The CDR3 DNA is TGTGCCAGCAAGAGTCATCCCGGGACAGGCGGCTCCTACGAGCAGTACTTC.

The V and J genes are TRBV6-5 and TRBJ1-3; D remains unclear. Germline CDR1 and CDR2: MNHEY and SVGAGI. The CDR3 spans 13 residues. V was trimmed by 4 bases and J by 2 bases, leaving 6 bases between them. This CDR3 is CASSSPPGNTIYF. CDR3 DNA sequence: TGTGCCAGCAGTTCTCCCCCTGGAAACACCATATATTTT.

The chain joins TRBV19 to TRBJ2-3; TRBD2 matches at 13 bases. Germline V lookup: CDR1 LNHDA, CDR2 SQIVND (reference sequence). CDR3 length: 15 amino acids. V shed 6 bases, J shed 4 bases, and the junction held 4 bases outside the gene matches. The CDR3 here is CASSRLAGGADTQYF. The CDR3 DNA reads TGTGCCAGTAGCAGACTAGCGGGAGGCGCAGATACGCAGTATTTT.

The chain joins TRBV4-1 to TRBJ2-5, with D possibly being TRBD1 (5 bases). Germline lookup yields CDR1 MGHRA and CDR2 YSYEKL. This CDR3 spans 17 amino acids. V was trimmed by 0 bases and J by 2 bases, leaving 16 bases between them. The CDR3 coding sequence is TGCGCCAGCAGCCAAGACCCTCCCCCGACAGTTCAAGAGACCCAGTACTTC. It is translated as CASSQDPPPTVQETQYF.

The gene calls are TRBV2 and TRBJ1-3, with D tentatively TRBD1 (6 bases). This CDR3 region has 14 residues. Germline V CDR1 and CDR2: SNHLY, FYNNEI. The V gene lost 3 bases and the J gene lost 4 bases, with 10 bases spanning the gap. The CDR3 DNA is TGTGCCAGCAGTGAGGGGACATACGGAAACACCATATATTTT. This sequence encodes CASSEGTYGNTIYF.

The chain links TRBV9 to TRBJ1-2, with 7 bases aligning to TRBD1. The germline V gene encodes CDR1 SGDLS and CDR2 YYNGEE. Trimming cost V 2 bases and J 0 bases; bases outside gene matches: 13. This CDR3 is 18 amino acids long. CDR3 residues: CASSVEVSGTASNYGYTF. The CDR3 nucleotides read TGTGCCAGCAGCGTTGAAGTATCGGGGACAGCGTCTAACTATGGCTACACCTTC. Looking up the rest from reference TRBV9 and TRBJ1-2 gives the full variable domain: DSGVTQTPKHLITATGQRVTLRCSPRSGDLSVYWYQQSLDQGLQFLIQYYNGEERAKGNILERFSAQQFPDLHSELNLSSLELGDSALYFCASSVEVSGTASNYGYTFGSGTRLTVV.

The V and J genes are TRBV23-1 and TRBJ2-1; 10 bases line up with TRBD2. TRBV23-1 is recorded as an ORF, its role being uncertain. The J segment lost 10 bases and the V segment lost 0 bases, leaving 12 bases of the junction unmatched. The CDR3 length is 17 residues. The CDR3 nucleotides are TGCGCCAGCAGTCAATCGGGTAGGCCTAGCGGGAGTATGGAGCAGTTCTTC. Protein product: CASSQSGRPSGSMEQFF.

The chain employs TRBV5-1 and TRBJ1-4; D gene ambiguous. Germline V gives CDR1 SGHRS, CDR2 YFSETQ. The CDR3 loop spans 15 amino acids. Trimming removed 2 bases from V and 0 bases from J, with 8 bases in between. Here the CDR3 DNA reads TGCGCCAGCAGCTTACGGTCCTCAACTAATGAAAAACTGTTTTTT. Protein sequence: CASSLRSSTNEKLFF.

The chain combines TRBV7-2 with TRBJ2-2, with TRBD2 matching 8 bases. V shed 5 bases, J shed 4 bases, and the junction held 12 bases outside the gene matches. The CDR3 loop spans 17 amino acids. Per the germline V gene, CDR1 is SGHTA and CDR2 is FQGNSA. CDR3 loop: CASSELWASGFTGELFF. In DNA form, the CDR3 reads TGTGCCAGCAGCGAGTTGTGGGCTAGCGGGTTCACCGGGGAGCTGTTTTTT.

Here the CDR3 reads CASSLGGPLTSYEQYF. DNA of the CDR3: TGTGCCAGCAGCTTAGGCGGGCCACTTACGTCCTACGAGCAGTACTTC. The chain combines TRBV7-2 with TRBJ2-7, with TRBD2 as a possible D gene (5 bases). The CDR3 totals 16 residues. Trimming took off 1 base at V and 1 base at J, with 14 bases between the two ends. The germline V gene encodes CDR1 SGHTA and CDR2 FQGNSA.

J is TRBJ1-2 and V is TRBV28, with 7 bases fitting TRBD1. Per the germline V gene, CDR1 is MDHEN and CDR2 is SYDVKM. The CDR3 has 16 amino acids. V trimming: 2 bases; J trimming: 3 bases; junction bases outside the gene matches: 9. CDR3 DNA: TGTGCCAGCAGTTTACAGCGCCCGCAGGGGGACTATGGCTACACCTTC. This codes for CASSLQRPQGDYGYTF.

V and J are TRBV6-1 and TRBJ2-4; D gene ambiguous. This CDR3 contains 12 residues. Germline CDR1 and CDR2: MNHNS and SASEGT. V dropped 6 bases and J dropped 8 bases, with 11 bases sitting between them. In DNA form, the CDR3 reads TGTGCCAGCAGGCCTAGTGCTGACATTCAGTACTTC. This translates into CASRPSADIQYF.

The chain carries TRBV6-6 and TRBJ2-7; D is uncertain. Looked up from germline, CDR1 is MNHNY and CDR2 is SVGAGI (reference sequence). This CDR3 has 14 residues. The V end was cut by 6 bases, the J end by 0 bases, with 12 bases between. This chain's CDR3 is CASSPTASSYEQYF. CDR3 DNA: TGTGCCAGCAGCCCTACAGCCTCCTCCTACGAGCAGTACTTC.

The V call is TRBV7-3, the J call TRBJ2-1; the D gene is possibly TRBD1 (5 bases). Germline CDR1 and CDR2: SGHTA and FQGTGA. V gave up 2 bases and J gave up 0 bases, with 5 bases separating them. The CDR3 consists of 14 residues. The CDR3 nucleotides read TGTGCCAGCAGCTTAGACAGCTCCTACAATGAGCAGTTCTTC. Translated: CASSLDSSYNEQFF. The variable domain in full, completed from reference TRBV7-3 and TRBJ2-1, reads GAGVSQTPSNKVTEKGKYVELRCDPISGHTALYWYRQSLGQGPEFLIYFQGTGAADDSGLPNDRFFAVRPEGSVSTLKIQRTERGDSAVYLCASSLDSSYNEQFFGPGTRLTVL.

This clone has a single count. The genes are TRBV28 and TRBJ1-5; 7 nucleotides line up with TRBD1. V dropped 7 bases and J dropped 6; count of bases not matched to a gene: 15. The CDR3 has 16 residues. The germline gives CDR1 MDHEN, CDR2 SYDVKM. CDR3 bases: TGTGCCAGCATCGAGACAGGGCCTGAGGCCGGTCAGCCCCAGCATTTT. It codes for CASIETGPEAGQPQHF.

The chain carries TRBV28 and TRBJ2-2, with 8 bases that match TRBD1. Unmatched junction bases numbered 3, after V lost 6 bases and J lost 0 bases. Germline V gives CDR1 MDHEN, CDR2 SYDVKM. The CDR3 contains 15 residues. The CDR3 DNA follows: TGTGCCAGCAGGGAGACAGGGGCGAACACCGGGGAGCTGTTTTTT. Translated, it gives CASRETGANTGELFF.

The chain links TRBV6-5 to TRBJ2-2; 8 bases fit TRBD1. The CDR3 extends over 15 amino acids. In germline, CDR1 is MNHEY, CDR2 SVGAGI. With 5 bases clipped from V and 3 bases from J, the junction kept 5 bases outside the gene matches. The chain's CDR3 is CASSLDRADTGELFF. Written as DNA, the CDR3 is TGTGCCAGCAGTCTGGACAGGGCGGACACCGGGGAGCTGTTTTTT.

The CDR3 sequence is CASSIQQGYGELFF. The CDR3 DNA follows: TGTGCCAGCAGTATCCAACAGGGGTACGGGGAGCTGTTTTTT. The genes are TRBV6-1 and TRBJ2-2, with TRBD1 identical over 7 bases. This CDR3 is 14 amino acids long. The ends lost 5 bases at V and 7 bases at J; junction bases unmatched: 7. CDR1 MNHNS and CDR2 SASEGT come from the germline V gene.

The genes are TRBV7-8 and TRBJ1-1, with D possibly TRBD1 on 6 matching bases. The CDR3 spans 13 residues. V gave up 2 bases and J gave up 3 bases, with 7 bases separating them. The germline V gene has CDR1 SGHVS and CDR2 FQNEAQ. The CDR3 protein is CASSLKGDTEAFF. The DNA for the CDR3 is TGTGCCAGCAGCTTAAAGGGGGACACTGAAGCTTTCTTT. Full variable domain (missing parts from reference TRBV7-8 and TRBJ1-1): GAGVSQSPRYKVAKRGQDVALRCDPISGHVSLFWYQQALGQGPEFLTYFQNEAQLDKSGLPSDRFFAERPEGSVSTLKIQRTQQEDSAVYLCASSLKGDTEAFFGQGTRLTVV.

The chain joins TRBV30 to TRBJ2-5; D is unclear. The CDR3 consists of 13 residues. V was pared by 4 bases and J by 7 bases, with 16 bases between. From germline, CDR1 is GTSNPN and CDR2 SVGIG (reference sequence). The CDR3 loop reads CAWTLTVVGTQYF. The CDR3 bases are TGTGCCTGGACGTTAACAGTAGTAGGGACCCAGTACTTC.

The chain has TRBV29-1 and TRBJ2-7; 10 bases match TRBD2. Germline lookup yields CDR1 SQVTM and CDR2 ANQGSEA. J lost 4 bases, V lost 6 bases, and 6 bases had no gene match. This CDR3 comprises 13 residues. The CDR3 region has the DNA TGCAGCGTAGCGGGAGGGGGTTCGTACGAGCAGTACTTC. Encoded protein: CSVAGGGSYEQYF.

The V gene is TRBV6-5, the J gene TRBJ2-7, with D possibly matching TRBD2 (5 bases). Germline assignment: CDR1 MNHEY and CDR2 SVGAGI. Trimming took 5 bases from V and 7 from J, leaving 15 bases between them. This CDR3 has 13 residues. Here the CDR3 reads CASSRGPSGEQYF. DNA of the CDR3: TGTGCCAGCAGTCGTGGACCTTCGGGGGAGCAGTACTTC.

The rearrangement joins TRBV29-1 to TRBJ2-1; 13 nucleotides agree with TRBD2. Per germline, CDR1 SQVTM and CDR2 ANQGSEA. The CDR3 is 13 amino acids. J gave up 15 bases and V 7 bases, and 12 bases lay outside the gene matches. The CDR3 bases are TGCAGCGGAAAACTACTAGCGGGAGGGCCCTGGTTCTTC. Amino acid sequence: CSGKLLAGGPWFF.

The genes are TRBV6-5 and TRBJ1-1; D may be TRBD1 (5 bases). This CDR3 is 14 amino acids long. Trimming pared 5 bases from V and 2 bases from J, leaving 12 bases between. CDR1 and CDR2 (germline): MNHEY, SVGAGI. The DNA of the CDR3 is TGTGCCAGCAGTCGGTACAGGAAAAACACTGAAGCTTTCTTT. Translating gives CASSRYRKNTEAFF.